This TCR beta chain emerged from a study of T cell repertoires in cytomegalovirus infection. About the research overall: It was the public TCR beta signatures that indicated both CMV infection and matching HLA type.

With 2 bases removed from V and 5 bases from J, the gap between germline ends came to 12 bases. CDR1 LNHNV and CDR2 YYDKDF come from the germline V gene (reference sequence). The CDR3 covers 14 residues. Study-level results: Cumulative public TCR beta family frequency identified CMV carriers with the relevant HLA.

About this clonotype: The target antigen is unknown.

One entry per CDR3 protein, called by TCRdb with MiXCR from the reads. The sample holds hundreds of thousands of distinct CDR3 sequences, around 30% seen once. The receptor was derived from a human donor in good health (CMV status not recorded). Some clones in this sample may be carry-over from other donors' samples. Sequenced here: cultured PBMCs, sampled from culture after CMV antigen stimulation. The rearrangement joins TRBV15 to TRBJ2-5; TRBD2 might be the D (5 bases). The CDR3 bases are TGTGCCACCAGCAGAAGGCTAGGCGGGGAGACCCAGTACTTC. Protein: CATSRRLGGETQYF.